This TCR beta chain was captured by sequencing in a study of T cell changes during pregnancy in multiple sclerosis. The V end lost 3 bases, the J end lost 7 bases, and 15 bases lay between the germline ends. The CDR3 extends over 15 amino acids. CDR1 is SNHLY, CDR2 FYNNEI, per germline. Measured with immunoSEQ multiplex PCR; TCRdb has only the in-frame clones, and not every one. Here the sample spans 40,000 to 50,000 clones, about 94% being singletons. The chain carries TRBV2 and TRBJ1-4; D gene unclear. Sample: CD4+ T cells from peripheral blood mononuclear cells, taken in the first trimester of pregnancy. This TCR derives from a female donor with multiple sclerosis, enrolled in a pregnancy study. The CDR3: CASSEVRGPGEKLFF. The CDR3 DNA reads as TGTGCCAGCAGTGAGGTCCGAGGCCCCGGTGAAAAACTGTTTTTT.